The TCR beta chain described here comes from a study of monozygotic twins with inflammatory bowel disease. Study-level points and caveats: Using the inverse Simpson index, IBD patients had lower TCRbeta diversity than healthy co-twins.

There are 13 residues in the CDR3. The germline CDR1 and CDR2 sequences are LNHDA and SQIVND (reference sequence). As for this clonotype: What it recognizes is unknown.

TCRdb reprocessed the 5' RACE reads; each CDR3 protein has one entry and no DNA is given. Recorded here are approximately 330,000 distinct CDR3 sequences; the top ten clones represent roughly 2%. The chain carries TRBV19 and TRBJ1-5; without DNA, the TCRdb call of TRBD1 cannot be checked. This sequence was found in a human donor with ulcerative colitis or Crohn's disease, or a healthy co-twin of an affected twin (not recorded which). Sequencing was performed on blood. CDR3 sequence: CASMVQSGQPQHF.